The present T cell receptor (beta chain) was sequenced within a study of blood T cell repertoires in COVID-19 (dated by TCRdb to about 2020). Study-level background: Recovered participants in ImmuneRACE Cohort 3 were defined as having two consecutive negative NP/OP PCR tests, clearance from a healthcare professional, or resolution of symptoms. Collaborator samples came from the United States, Italy and Spain and covered acute and convalescent phases of COVID-19. The prospective study material was composed of cDNA or gDNA derived from T cells, B-cell-depleted T cells, or PBMCs. The repertoires were released in a freely available public database meant as a resource for research on the immune response to SARS-CoV-2. The dataset comprised deeply sampled blood TCRbeta repertoires from subjects exposed to, actively infected with, or recovered from COVID-19. Where available, HLA class I and class II types were taken from metadata supplied by the sample provider and were not determined by assay-based typing. Sample metadata almost always included a de-identified subject ID, COVID-19 status, age in years and sex. The samples were drawn from two sources: the first 160 participants of the ongoing ImmuneRACE study, and 1,000 to 1,500 subjects contributed by 6 global collaborators. Summary of the overall study and its limitations: The amount of clinical and demographic metadata varied by source and participant and was provided uncurated.

Remarks on this clone: The specificity of this receptor is unknown. No clone much larger than this one lies a single base away; base qualities are absent.

Enrolling through a virtual design, the prospective study's participants ranged in age from roughly 18 to 100 years and lived across around 25 United States geographic areas. In the prospective study, cohorts were assigned on the basis of participant-reported clinical history obtained from a screening survey and a study questionnaire. In the prospective study, mobile phlebotomists collected whole blood, serum and a nasopharyngeal or oropharyngeal swab from each participant. Additional blood draws and questionnaires over an approximately two-month period could optionally be provided by prospective study participants. Prospective study blood samples were shipped either frozen or at room temperature before DNA extraction. TCRbeta CDR3 regions were amplified from genomic DNA using the immunoSEQ Assay, a bias-controlled multiplex PCR. The authors' analysis ran thus. Within the assay, amplification of reference gene primers was used to estimate how many nucleated cells each sample contained. To quantify the absolute abundance of each unique TCRbeta CDR3 rearrangement, sequence reads were collapsed and filtered. For each sample, productive Simpson clonality was calculated as the square root of Simpson's diversity index over productive rearrangements. Drawn from immuneACCESS, this table holds only the in-frame rearrangements with V and J called that TCRdb kept. Clones are partly lost; checked studies trace under half to an unresolved V gene and leave the rest unexplained. Clone size and V and J calls were adopted from that table, with D and trimming inferred from the DNA. The sample data list over 250,000 clones, and around 90% of these were observed just once. 2% to 2.5% of the sample rests with the top ten.

This receptor was identified in a woman aged 55 to 70 in a cohort exposed to, infected with or recovered from COVID-19 (not recorded which). What was sequenced was PBMCs or T cells enriched from blood (not recorded which).

The nucleotide sequence reads as follows: TGCAGTGCTAGTAGCGGGAGGGCCACTGAGCAGTACTTC. Its coded protein is CSASSGRATEQYF. The chain is made from TRBV20-1 and TRBJ2-7; 11 bases in between match TRBD2. Inclusive of the bounding cysteine and phenylalanine, the CDR3 is 13 residues long. Of the read, only the CDR3 DNA is kept; its 39 bases are in frame from base 1. V trim: 3 bases; J trim: 7 bases; unmatched bases: 5. Reading the germline V gene (reference sequence) gives CDR1 DFQATT and CDR2 SNEGSKA.